This TCR beta chain was profiled in a study of PD-L1 blockade in urothelial cancer. Germline V lookup: CDR1 SGDLS, CDR2 YYNGEE. With V trimmed by 2 bases and J by 7 bases, 2 bases remained unmatched. The CDR3 has 14 residues. In its sample, this clone was seen many times. Assay used: immunoSEQ multiplex PCR; TCRdb lists only in-frame clones, some missing. The sample carries just over 35,000 clones, roughly 36% recorded once. This TCR was recovered from a man aged 55-75 years with urothelial cancer. The sample here was tumor tissue, taken before atezolizumab (anti-PD-L1) treatment. The chain employs TRBV9 and TRBJ1-3, with TRBD1 identical over 11 bases. The CDR3 spells CASSVGTGGNTIYF. As DNA, the CDR3 is TGTGCCAGCAGCGTGGGGACAGGGGGTAACACCATATATTTT.